This TCR beta chain was obtained from a study of T-cell reconstitution after alpha-beta-depleted transplantation in children. Study-wide points: A year post-transplant, T-cell counts and diversity derived mostly from newly produced T cells. The study traced high day-60 TCRbeta diversity in some patients to surviving recipient T cells and thymic progenitors. Expanded graft clones, several hundred of them, were reportedly the source of alpha-beta T cells about two months after transplant.

Unique molecular identifiers were incorporated when the TCRbeta library was constructed. MiXCR, run by TCRdb on the PCR reads, gives a single entry per CDR3 protein. The table shows roughly 66,000 distinct CDR3 sequences, with roughly 4.4% occurring only once. In its sample, this clonotype was seen many times. Its antigen is as yet unknown. Germline V gene lookup returns CDR1 SGHKS and CDR2 YYEKEE (reference sequence). The CDR3 has 14 residues. V shed 1 base and J shed 4 bases, with 9 bases lying between them. The sample was PBMCs, mostly from graft donor cells, taken 180 days after TCRalphabeta/CD19-depleted stem cell transplant. The sequence was collected from a boy in the first two years of life who had a stem cell transplant for acute myeloid leukemia, so the T cells may come from the graft donor. The V gene is TRBV5-5, the J gene TRBJ2-1; the D is unclear. The CDR3 region is CASSLWVSYNEQFF. The CDR3 bases are TGTGCCAGCAGCTTGTGGGTCTCGTACAATGAGCAGTTCTTC.